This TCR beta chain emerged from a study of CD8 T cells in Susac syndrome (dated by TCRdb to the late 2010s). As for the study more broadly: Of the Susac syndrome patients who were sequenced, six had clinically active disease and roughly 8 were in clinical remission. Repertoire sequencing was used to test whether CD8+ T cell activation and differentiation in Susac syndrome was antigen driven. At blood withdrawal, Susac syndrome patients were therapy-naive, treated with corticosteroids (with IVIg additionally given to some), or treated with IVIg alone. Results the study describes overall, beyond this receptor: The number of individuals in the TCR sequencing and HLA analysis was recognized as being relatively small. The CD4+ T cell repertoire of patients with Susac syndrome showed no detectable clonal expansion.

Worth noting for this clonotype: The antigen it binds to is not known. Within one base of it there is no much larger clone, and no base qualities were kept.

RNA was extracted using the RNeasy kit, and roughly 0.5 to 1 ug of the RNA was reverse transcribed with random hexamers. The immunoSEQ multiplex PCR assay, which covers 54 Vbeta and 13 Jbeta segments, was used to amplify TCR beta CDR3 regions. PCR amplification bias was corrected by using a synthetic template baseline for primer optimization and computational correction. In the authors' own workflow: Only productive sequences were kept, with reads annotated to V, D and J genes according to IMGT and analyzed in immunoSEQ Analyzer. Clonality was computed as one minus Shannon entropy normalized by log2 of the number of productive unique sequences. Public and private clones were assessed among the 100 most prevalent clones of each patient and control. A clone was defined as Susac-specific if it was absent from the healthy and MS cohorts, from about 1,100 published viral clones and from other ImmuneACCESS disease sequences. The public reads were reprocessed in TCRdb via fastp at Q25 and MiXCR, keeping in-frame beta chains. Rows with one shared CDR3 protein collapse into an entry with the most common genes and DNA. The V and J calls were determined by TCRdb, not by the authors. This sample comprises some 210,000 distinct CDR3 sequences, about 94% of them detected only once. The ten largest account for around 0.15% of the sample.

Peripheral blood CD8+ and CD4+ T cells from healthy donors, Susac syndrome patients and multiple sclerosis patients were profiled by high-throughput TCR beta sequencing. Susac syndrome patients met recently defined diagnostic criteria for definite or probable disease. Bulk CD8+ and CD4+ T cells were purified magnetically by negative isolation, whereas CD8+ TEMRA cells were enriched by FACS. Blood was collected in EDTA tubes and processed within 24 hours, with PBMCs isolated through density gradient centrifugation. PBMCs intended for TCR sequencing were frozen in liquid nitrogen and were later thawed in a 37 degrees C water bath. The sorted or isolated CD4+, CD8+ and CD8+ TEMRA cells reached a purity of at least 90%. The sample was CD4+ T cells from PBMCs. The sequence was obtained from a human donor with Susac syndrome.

In nucleotides, the sequence is TGCAGTGCTAGGAGACTAGCGGACGAGCAGTACTTC. This gives the protein CSARRLADEQYF. The V and J genes are TRBV20-1 and TRBJ2-7, with 9 bases in between that match TRBD2. Its CDR3 holds 12 amino acids, cysteine through phenylalanine. Only the CDR3 portion is preserved as DNA: 36 bases, with reading frame beginning at the first base. The CDR1 and CDR2 encoded by the germline V gene (reference sequence) are DFQATT and SNEGSKA. Trimming leaves V shorter by 3 bases and J shorter by 5 bases, with the junction holding 2 bases beyond the gene matches.